Listed below are T cell receptor beta chains from one sample, sequenced in a study of Ad26.COV2.S vaccination and SARS-CoV-2 variants. Assay: immunoSEQ multiplex PCR; the TCRdb copy retains only in-frame clones and omits some. The sample shows a few hundred thousand clones, less than 95% of them seen only once. Source: peripheral blood, taken in a trial of Ad26.COV2.S vaccine versus placebo. These receptor sequences come from a person aged 18-60 years who received the Ad26.COV2.S COVID-19 vaccine or a placebo. Each CDR3 is given with its conserved first and last residue. The order of the fields is D gene, J gene, V gene, CDR3 protein, CDR3 DNA. A D gene is named only where the DNA matches it firmly.

TRBD1,TRBJ1-4,TRBV2,CASRSWDRFILHEKLFF,TGTGCCAGCAGATCCTGGGACAGGTTCATTCTTCATGAAAAACTGTTTTTT
.,TRBJ2-2,TRBV5-1,CASSLAQGISGELFF,TGCGCCAGCAGCTTGGCTCAGGGGATTTCCGGGGAGCTGTTTTTT
.,TRBJ2-2,TRBV14,CASSQAGELFF,TGTGCCAGCAGCCAAGCCGGGGAGCTGTTTTTT
.,TRBJ2-3,TRBV30,CAWGRVASTDTQYF,TGTGCCTGGGGACGAGTAGCGAGCACAGATACGCAGTATTTT
.,TRBJ2-3,TRBV9,CASSVDPGGGTDTQYF,TGTGCCAGCAGCGTAGACCCTGGAGGTGGGACAGATACGCAGTATTTT
TRBD2,TRBJ2-1,TRBV7-8,CASSLGVGLEVNEQFF,TGTGCCAGCAGCTTAGGTGTGGGACTAGAGGTCAATGAGCAGTTCTTC
.,TRBJ1-5,TRBV4-1,CASSQERQGHQPQHF,TGCGCCAGCAGCCAAGAACGCCAGGGACATCAGCCCCAGCATTTT
.,TRBJ2-7,TRBV28,CASSLYGTAYEQYF,TGTGCCAGCAGTTTATACGGGACCGCCTACGAGCAGTACTTC
.,TRBJ2-5,TRBV4-1,CASSRRQHQETQYF,TGCGCCAGCAGCCGCCGACAGCACCAAGAGACCCAGTACTTC
TRBD1,TRBJ2-1,TRBV5-4,CASSLEGARANEQFF,TGTGCCAGCAGCTTGGAGGGGGCTAGGGCGAATGAGCAGTTCTTC
.,TRBJ2-2,TRBV14,CASSHPRGGGSRWELFF,TGTGCCAGCAGCCATCCCCGAGGAGGAGGGAGTCGATGGGAGCTGTTTTTT
TRBD1,TRBJ2-7,TRBV7-6,CASSLGQVYEQYF,TGTGCCAGCAGCTTGGGACAGGTCTACGAGCAGTACTTC
TRBD2,TRBJ2-7,TRBV29-1,CSVPLAGNSYEQYF,TGCAGCGTTCCCCTAGCGGGAAACTCCTACGAGCAGTACTTC
.,TRBJ2-1,TRBV24-1,CATSDRGRSSSYNEQFF,TGTGCCACCAGTGACCGTGGACGGAGTAGCTCCTACAATGAGCAGTTCTTC
.,TRBJ2-5,TRBV5-6,CASSLFPGRETQYF,TGTGCCAGCAGCTTGTTTCCAGGGCGAGAGACCCAGTACTTC
TRBD1,TRBJ2-3,TRBV5-1,CASSLGDREVLTDTQYF,TGCGCCAGCAGCTTGGGAGACAGGGAAGTACTCACAGATACGCAGTATTTT
.,TRBJ2-6,TRBV28,CASSMQGHLALSGANVLTF,TGTGCCAGCAGTATGCAGGGACACCTGGCCCTCTCTGGGGCCAACGTCCTGACTTTC
.,TRBJ1-4,TRBV5-1,CASSLGRSTNEKLFF,TGCGCCAGCAGCTTGGGACGGTCAACTAATGAAAAACTGTTTTTT